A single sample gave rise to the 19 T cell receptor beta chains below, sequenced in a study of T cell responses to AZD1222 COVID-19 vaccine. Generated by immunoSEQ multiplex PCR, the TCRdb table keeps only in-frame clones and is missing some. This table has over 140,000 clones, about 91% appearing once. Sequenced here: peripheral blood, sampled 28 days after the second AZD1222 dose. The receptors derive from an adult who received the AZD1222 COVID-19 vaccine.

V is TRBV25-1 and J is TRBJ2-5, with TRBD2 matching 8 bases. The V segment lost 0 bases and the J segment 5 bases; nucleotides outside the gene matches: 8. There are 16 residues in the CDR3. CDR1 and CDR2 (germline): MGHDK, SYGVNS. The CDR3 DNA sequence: TGTGCCAGCAGTGAATATCGGGGGGGATATCAGGAGACCCAGTACTTC. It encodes CASSEYRGGYQETQYF.

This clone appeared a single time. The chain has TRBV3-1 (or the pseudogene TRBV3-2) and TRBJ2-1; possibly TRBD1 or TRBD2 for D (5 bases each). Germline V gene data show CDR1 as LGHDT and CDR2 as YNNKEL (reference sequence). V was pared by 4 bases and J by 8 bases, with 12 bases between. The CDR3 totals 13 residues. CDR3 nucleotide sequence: TGTGCCAGCAGCCTAGTGAGGGGCCATGAGCAGTTCTTC. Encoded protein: CASSLVRGHEQFF.

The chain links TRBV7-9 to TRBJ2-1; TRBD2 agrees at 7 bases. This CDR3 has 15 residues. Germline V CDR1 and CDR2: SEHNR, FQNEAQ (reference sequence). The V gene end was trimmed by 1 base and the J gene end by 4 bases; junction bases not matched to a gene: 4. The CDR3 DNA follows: TGTGCCAGCAGCTTAGGGGTTAGCGGGTACAATGAGCAGTTCTTC. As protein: CASSLGVSGYNEQFF.

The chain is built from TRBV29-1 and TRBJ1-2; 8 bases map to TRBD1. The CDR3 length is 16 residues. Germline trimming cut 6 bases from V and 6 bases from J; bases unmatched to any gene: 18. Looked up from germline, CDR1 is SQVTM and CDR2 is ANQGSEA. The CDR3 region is CSVGSLYTGGTDGYTF. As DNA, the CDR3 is TGCAGCGTGGGGTCCCTCTATACAGGGGGAACGGATGGCTACACCTTC. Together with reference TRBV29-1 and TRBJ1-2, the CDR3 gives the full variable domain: SAVISQKPSRDICQRGTSLTIQCQVDSQVTMMFWYRQQPGQSLTLIATANQGSEATYESGFVIDKFPISRPNLTFSTLTVSNMSPEDSSIYLCSVGSLYTGGTDGYTFGSGTRLTVV.

The CDR3 spells CASSQDQLAGGFAGANVLTF. As DNA, the CDR3 is TGCGCCAGCAGCCAAGATCAACTAGCGGGAGGGTTCGCTGGGGCCAACGTCCTGACTTTC. The rearrangement links TRBV4-3 to TRBJ2-6, with TRBD2 identical over 13 bases. The V gene's germline CDR1 is LGHNA and CDR2 YSLEER. This CDR3 is 20 amino acids long. V lost 0 bases, J lost 2 bases, and 7 bases stayed unmatched.

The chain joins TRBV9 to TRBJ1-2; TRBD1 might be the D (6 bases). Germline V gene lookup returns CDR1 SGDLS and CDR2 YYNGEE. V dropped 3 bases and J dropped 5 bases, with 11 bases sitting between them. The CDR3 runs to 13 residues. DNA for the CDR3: TGTGCCAGCAGCGCCGACAGGACGTATGGCTACACCTTC. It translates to CASSADRTYGYTF. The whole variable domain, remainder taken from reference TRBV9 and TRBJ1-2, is DSGVTQTPKHLITATGQRVTLRCSPRSGDLSVYWYQQSLDQGLQFLIQYYNGEERAKGNILERFSAQQFPDLHSELNLSSLELGDSALYFCASSADRTYGYTFGSGTRLTVV.

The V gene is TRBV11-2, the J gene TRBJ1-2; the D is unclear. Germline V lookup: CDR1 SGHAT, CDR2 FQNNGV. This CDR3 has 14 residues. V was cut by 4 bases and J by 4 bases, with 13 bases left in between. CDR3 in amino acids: CASSSDVRAYGYTF. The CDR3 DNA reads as TGTGCCAGCAGCTCCGACGTAAGGGCCTATGGCTACACCTTC.

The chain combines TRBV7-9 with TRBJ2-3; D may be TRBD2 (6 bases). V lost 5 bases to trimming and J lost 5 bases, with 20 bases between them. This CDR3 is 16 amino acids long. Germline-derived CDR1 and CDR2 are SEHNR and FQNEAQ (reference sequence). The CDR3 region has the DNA TGTGCCAGCAGCAACGGTCGAGGGGCGGGAAAAGATACGCAGTATTTT. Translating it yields CASSNGRGAGKDTQYF.

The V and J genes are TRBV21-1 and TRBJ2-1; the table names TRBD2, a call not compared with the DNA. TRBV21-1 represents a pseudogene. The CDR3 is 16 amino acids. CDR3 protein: CASSKATSGFFGEQFF. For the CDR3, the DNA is TGTGCCAGCAGCAAAGCAACTAGCGGATTTTTTGGGGAGCAGTTCTTC.

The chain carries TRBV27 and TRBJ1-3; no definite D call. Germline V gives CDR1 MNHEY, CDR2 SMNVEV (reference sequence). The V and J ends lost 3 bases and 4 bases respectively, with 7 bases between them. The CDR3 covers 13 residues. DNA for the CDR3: TGTGCCAGCAGTTTGGGAGGGGGAAACACCATATATTTT. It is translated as CASSLGGGNTIYF.

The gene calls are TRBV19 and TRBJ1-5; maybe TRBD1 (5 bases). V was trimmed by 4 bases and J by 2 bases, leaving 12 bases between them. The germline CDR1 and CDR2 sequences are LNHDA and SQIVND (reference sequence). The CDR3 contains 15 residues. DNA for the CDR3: TGTGCCAGTAGTAGACAGTCCTGGGGCAATCAGCCCCAGCATTTT. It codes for CASSRQSWGNQPQHF.

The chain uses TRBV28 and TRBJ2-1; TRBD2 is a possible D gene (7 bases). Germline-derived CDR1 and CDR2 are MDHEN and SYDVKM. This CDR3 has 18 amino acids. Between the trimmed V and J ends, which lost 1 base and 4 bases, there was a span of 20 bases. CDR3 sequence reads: CASSLLGGGRAGYNEQFF. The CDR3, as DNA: TGTGCCAGCAGTTTATTAGGGGGAGGGAGGGCCGGTTACAATGAGCAGTTCTTC. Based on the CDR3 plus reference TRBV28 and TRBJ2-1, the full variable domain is DVKVTQSSRYLVKRTGEKVFLECVQDMDHENMFWYRQDPGLGLRLIYFSYDVKMKEKGDIPEGYSVSREKKERFSLILESASTNQTSMYLCASSLLGGGRAGYNEQFFGPGTRLTVL.

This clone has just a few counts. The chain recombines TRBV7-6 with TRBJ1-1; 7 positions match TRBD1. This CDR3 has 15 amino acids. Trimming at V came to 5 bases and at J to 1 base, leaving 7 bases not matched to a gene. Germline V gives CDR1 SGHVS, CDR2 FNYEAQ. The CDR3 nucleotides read TGTGCCAGCAGCCCTCGGACAGGAGAGAACACTGAAGCTTTCTTT. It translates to CASSPRTGENTEAFF.

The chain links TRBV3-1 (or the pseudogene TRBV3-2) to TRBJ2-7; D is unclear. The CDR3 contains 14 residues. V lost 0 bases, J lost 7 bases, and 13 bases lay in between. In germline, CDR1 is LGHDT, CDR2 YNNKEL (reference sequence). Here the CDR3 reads CASSQELVNGEQYF. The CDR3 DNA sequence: TGTGCCAGCAGCCAAGAGCTGGTCAACGGGGAGCAGTACTTC.

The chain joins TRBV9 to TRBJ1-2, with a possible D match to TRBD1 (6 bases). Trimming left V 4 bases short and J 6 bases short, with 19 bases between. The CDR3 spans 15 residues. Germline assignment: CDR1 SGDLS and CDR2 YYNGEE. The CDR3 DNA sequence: TGTGCCAGCAGCAGCAGGGACACCTCGTTCAATGGCTACACCTTC. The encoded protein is CASSSRDTSFNGYTF.

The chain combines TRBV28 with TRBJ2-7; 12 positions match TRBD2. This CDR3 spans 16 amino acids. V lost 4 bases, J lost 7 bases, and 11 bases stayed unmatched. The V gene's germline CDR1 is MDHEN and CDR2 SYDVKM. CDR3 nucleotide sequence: TGTGCCAGCAGTTACACGCGGACTAGCGGGAACGGGGAGCAGTACTTC. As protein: CASSYTRTSGNGEQYF.

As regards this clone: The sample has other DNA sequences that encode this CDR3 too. The CDR3 here is CASSPDRENYGYTF. The DNA of the CDR3 is TGTGCCAGCAGCCCTGACAGGGAAAACTATGGCTACACCTTC. The chain links TRBV28 to TRBJ1-2; 7 nucleotides agree with TRBD1. Germline CDR1 is MDHEN and CDR2 is SYDVKM. The CDR3 is 14 amino acids. With V trimmed by 6 bases and J by 2 bases, 6 bases remained unmatched.

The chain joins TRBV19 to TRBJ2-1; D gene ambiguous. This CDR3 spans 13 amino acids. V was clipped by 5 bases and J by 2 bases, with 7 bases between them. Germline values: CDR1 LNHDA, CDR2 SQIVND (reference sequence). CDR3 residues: CASSVPPYNEQFF. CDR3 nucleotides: TGTGCCAGTAGTGTTCCCCCCTACAATGAGCAGTTCTTC.

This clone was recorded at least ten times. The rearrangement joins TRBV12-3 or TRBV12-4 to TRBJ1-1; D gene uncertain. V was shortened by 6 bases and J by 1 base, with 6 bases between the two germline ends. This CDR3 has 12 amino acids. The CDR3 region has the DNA TGTGCCAGCAGCGCAGGGAACACTGAAGCTTTCTTT. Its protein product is CASSAGNTEAFF.